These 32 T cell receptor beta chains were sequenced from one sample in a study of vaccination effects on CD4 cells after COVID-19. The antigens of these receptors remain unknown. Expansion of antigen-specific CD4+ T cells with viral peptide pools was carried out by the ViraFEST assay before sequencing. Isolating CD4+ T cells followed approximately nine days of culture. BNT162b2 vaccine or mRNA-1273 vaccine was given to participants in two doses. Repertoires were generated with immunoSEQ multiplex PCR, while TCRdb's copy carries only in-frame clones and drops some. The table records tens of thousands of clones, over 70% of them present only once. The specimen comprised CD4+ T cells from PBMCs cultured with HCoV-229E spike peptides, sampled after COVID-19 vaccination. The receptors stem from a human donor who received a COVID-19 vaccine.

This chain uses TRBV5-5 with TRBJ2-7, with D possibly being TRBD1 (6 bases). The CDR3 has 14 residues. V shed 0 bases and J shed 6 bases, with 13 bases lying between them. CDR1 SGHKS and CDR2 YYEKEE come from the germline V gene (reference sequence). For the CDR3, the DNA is TGTGCCAGCAGCTTGGAAGGGTACAGGGTCGAGCAGTACGTC. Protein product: CASSLEGYRVEQYV.

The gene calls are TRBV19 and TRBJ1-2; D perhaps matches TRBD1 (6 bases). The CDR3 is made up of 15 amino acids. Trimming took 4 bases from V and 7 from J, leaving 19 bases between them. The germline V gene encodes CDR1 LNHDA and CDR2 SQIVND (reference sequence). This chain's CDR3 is CASSTAQGGGFGYTF. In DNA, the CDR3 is TGTGCCAGTAGTACCGCACAGGGTGGCGGGTTTGGCTACACCTTC.

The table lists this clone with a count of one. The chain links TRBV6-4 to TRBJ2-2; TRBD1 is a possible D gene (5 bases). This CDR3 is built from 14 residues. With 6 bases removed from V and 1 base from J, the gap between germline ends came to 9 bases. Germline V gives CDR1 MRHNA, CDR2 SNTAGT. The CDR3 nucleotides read TGTGCCAGCAGGGAAGACAGGAACACCGGGGAGCTGTTTTTT. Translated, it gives CASREDRNTGELFF.

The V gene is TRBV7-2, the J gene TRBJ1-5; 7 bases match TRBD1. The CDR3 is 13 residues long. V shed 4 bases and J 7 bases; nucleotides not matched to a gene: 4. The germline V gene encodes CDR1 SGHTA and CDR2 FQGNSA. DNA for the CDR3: TGTGCCAGCAGCTCCGACAGGGACCAGCCCCAGCATTTT. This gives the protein CASSSDRDQPQHF.

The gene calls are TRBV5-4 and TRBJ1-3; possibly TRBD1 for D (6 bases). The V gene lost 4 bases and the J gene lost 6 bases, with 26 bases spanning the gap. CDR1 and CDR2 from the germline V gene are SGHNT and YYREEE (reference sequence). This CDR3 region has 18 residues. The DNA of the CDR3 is TGTGCCAGCAGCCCGCGTCCTATGCAGGGGCCCCAGCTAAACACCATATATTTT. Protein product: CASSPRPMQGPQLNTIYF.

The CDR3 sequence is CASKTGVVETQYF. In DNA form, the CDR3 reads TGTGCCAGCAAGACAGGAGTGGTGGAGACCCAGTACTTC. The gene calls are TRBV6-6 and TRBJ2-5; perhaps TRBD1 as D (6 bases). The germline V gene has CDR1 MNHNY and CDR2 SVGAGI (reference sequence). The V end was cut by 7 bases, the J end by 5 bases, with 14 bases between. The CDR3 sequence is 13 residues long.

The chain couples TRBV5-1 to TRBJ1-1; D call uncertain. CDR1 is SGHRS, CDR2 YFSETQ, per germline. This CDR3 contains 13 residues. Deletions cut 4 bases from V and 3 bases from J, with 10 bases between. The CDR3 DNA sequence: TGCGCCAGCAGCCTGGGGTTCGACACTGAAGCTTTCTTT. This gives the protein CASSLGFDTEAFF.

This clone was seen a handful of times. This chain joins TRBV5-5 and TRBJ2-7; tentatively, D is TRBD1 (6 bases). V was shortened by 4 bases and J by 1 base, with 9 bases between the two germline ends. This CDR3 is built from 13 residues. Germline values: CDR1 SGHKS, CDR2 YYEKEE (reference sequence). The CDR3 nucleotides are TGTGCCAGCAGCCCCACAGGGTCCTACGAGCAGTACGTC. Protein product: CASSPTGSYEQYV.

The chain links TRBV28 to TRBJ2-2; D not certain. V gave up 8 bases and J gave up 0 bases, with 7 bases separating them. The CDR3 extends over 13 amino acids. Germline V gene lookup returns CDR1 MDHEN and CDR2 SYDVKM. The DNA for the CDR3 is TGTGCCAGCGAAATGTCGAACACCGGGGAGCTGTTTTTT. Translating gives CASEMSNTGELFF.

The DNA for the CDR3 is TGTGCCAGCAGCTTGGAAACCTCCTATAATTCACCCCTCCACTTT. This gives the protein CASSLETSYNSPLHF. The gene calls are TRBV5-4 and TRBJ1-6; D unclear. The CDR3 is 15 amino acids. CDR1 is SGHNT and CDR2 is YYREEE in the germline V gene (reference sequence). V gave up 0 bases and J gave up 0 bases, with 4 bases separating them.

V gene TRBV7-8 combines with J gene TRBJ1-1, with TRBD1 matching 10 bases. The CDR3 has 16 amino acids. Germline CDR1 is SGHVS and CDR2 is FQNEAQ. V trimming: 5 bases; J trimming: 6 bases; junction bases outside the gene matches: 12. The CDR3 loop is CASSVTGTGAQAEAFF. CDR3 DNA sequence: TGTGCCAGCAGCGTGACCGGGACAGGGGCACAAGCTGAAGCTTTCTTT. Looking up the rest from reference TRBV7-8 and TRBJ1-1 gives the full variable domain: GAGVSQSPRYKVAKRGQDVALRCDPISGHVSLFWYQQALGQGPEFLTYFQNEAQLDKSGLPSDRFFAERPEGSVSTLKIQRTQQEDSAVYLCASSVTGTGAQAEAFFGQGTRLTVV.

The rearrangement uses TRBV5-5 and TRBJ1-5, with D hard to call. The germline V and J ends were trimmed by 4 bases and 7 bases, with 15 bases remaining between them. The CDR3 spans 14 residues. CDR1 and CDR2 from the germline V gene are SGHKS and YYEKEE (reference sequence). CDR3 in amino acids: CASSNPGNGQPQHF. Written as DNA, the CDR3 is TGTGCCAGCAGCAACCCGGGAAACGGCCAGCCCCAGCATTTT.

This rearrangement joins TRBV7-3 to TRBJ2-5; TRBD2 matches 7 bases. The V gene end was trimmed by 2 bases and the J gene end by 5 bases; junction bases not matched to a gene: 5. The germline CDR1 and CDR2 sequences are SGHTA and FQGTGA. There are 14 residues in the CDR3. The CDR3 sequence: CASSLAGGFETQYF. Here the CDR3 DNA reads TGTGCCAGCAGCTTAGCCGGGGGGTTCGAGACCCAGTACTTC. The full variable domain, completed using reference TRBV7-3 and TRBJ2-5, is GAGVSQTPSNKVTEKGKYVELRCDPISGHTALYWYRQSLGQGPEFLIYFQGTGAADDSGLPNDRFFAVRPEGSVSTLKIQRTERGDSAVYLCASSLAGGFETQYFGPGTRLLVL.

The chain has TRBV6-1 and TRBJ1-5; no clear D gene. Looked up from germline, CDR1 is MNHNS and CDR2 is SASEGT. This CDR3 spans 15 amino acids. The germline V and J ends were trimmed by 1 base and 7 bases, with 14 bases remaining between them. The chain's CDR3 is CASSEGLGLWQPQHF. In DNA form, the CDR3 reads TGTGCCAGCAGTGAAGGTCTGGGTTTATGGCAGCCCCAGCATTTT.

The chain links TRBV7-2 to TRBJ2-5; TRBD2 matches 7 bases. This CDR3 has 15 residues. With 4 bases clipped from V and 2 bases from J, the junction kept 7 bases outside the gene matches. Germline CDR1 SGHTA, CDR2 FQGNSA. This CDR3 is CASSSSSGNQETQYF. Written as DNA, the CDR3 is TGTGCCAGCAGCTCTTCAAGCGGGAATCAAGAGACCCAGTACTTC.

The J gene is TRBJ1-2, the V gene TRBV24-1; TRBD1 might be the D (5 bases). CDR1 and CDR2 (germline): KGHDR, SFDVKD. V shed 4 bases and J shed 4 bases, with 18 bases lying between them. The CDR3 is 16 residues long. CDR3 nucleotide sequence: TGTGCCACCAGTGACCCTGCTGTCGGGGGAATCTATGGCTACACCTTC. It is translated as CATSDPAVGGIYGYTF.

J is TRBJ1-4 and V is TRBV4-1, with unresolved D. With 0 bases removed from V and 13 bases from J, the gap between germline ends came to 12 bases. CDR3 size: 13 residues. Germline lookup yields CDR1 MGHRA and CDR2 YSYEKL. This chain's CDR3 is CASSQEYGVRLFF. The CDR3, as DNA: TGCGCCAGCAGCCAAGAATATGGGGTTAGACTGTTTTTT.

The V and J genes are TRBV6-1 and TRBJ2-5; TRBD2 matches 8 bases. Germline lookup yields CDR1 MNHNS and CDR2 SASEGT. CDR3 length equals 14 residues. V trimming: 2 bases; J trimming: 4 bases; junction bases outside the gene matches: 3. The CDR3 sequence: CASSETGGGETQYF. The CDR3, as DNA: TGTGCCAGCAGTGAAACGGGGGGGGGAGAGACCCAGTACTTC.

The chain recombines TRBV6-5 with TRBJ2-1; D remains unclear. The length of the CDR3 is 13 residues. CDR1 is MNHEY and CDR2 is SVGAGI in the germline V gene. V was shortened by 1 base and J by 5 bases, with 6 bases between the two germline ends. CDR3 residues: CASSYYGHNEQFF. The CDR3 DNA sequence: TGTGCCAGCAGTTACTATGGCCACAATGAGCAGTTCTTC.

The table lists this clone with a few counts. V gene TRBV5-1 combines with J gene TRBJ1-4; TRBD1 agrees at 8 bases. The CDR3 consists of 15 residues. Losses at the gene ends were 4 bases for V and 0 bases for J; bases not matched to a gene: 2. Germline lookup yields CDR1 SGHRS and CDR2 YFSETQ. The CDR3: CASSIQGATNEKLFF. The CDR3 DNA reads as TGCGCCAGCAGCATACAGGGGGCAACTAATGAAAAACTGTTTTTT.

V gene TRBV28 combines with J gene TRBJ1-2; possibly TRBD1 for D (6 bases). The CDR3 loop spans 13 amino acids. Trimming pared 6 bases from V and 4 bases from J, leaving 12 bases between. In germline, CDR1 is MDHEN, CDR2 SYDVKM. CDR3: CASSQGYTYGYTF. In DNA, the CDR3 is TGTGCCAGCAGCCAGGGGTATACCTATGGCTACACCTTC.

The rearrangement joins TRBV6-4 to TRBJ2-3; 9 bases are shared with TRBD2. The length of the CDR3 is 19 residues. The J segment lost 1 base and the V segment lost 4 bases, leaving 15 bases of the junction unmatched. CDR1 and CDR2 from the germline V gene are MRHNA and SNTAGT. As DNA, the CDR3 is TGTGCCAGCAGTGCGACGGACCGTATAGCGGGGGAGGGCACAGATACGCAGTATTTT. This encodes CASSATDRIAGEGTDTQYF.

The CDR3 nucleotides are TGTGCCAGCTCACCGGTGAATCAGCCCCAGCATTTT. Translation: CASSPVNQPQHF. This chain connects TRBV18 to TRBJ1-5; D gene unclear. The ends were cut back, 3 bases at V and 4 bases at J, with 4 bases in the middle. CDR1 and CDR2 (germline): KGHSH, LQKENI. The CDR3 runs 12 residues.

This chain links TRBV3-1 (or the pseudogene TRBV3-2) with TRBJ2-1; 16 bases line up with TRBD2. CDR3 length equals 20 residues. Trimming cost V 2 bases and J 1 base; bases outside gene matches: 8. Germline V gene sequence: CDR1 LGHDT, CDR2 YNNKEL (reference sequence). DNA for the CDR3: TGTGCCAGCAGCCAAAAACCGGGACTAGCGGGGGGGTTTTCCTACAATGAGCAGTTCTTC. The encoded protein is CASSQKPGLAGGFSYNEQFF.

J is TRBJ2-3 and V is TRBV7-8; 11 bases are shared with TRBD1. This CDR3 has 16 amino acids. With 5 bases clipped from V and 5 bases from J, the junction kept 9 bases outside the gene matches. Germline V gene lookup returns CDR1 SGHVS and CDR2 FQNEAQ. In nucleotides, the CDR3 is TGTGCCAGCAGCGATAGGACAGGGGGCATTGGAGATACGCAGTATTTT. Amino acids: CASSDRTGGIGDTQYF.

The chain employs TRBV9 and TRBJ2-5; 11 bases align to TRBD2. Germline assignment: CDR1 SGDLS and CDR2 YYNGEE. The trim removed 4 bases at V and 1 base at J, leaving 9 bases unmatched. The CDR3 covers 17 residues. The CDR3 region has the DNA TGTGCCAGCAGCCGACGAGGGGGGACTAGCGGCCAAGAGACCCAGTACTTC. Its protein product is CASSRRGGTSGQETQYF. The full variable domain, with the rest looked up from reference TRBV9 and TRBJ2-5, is DSGVTQTPKHLITATGQRVTLRCSPRSGDLSVYWYQQSLDQGLQFLIQYYNGEERAKGNILERFSAQQFPDLHSELNLSSLELGDSALYFCASSRRGGTSGQETQYFGPGTRLLVL.

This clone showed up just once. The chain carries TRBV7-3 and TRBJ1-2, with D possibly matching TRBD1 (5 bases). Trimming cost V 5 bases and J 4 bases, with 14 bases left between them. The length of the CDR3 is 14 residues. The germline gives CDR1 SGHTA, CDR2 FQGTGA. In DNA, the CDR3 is TGTGCCAGCAGCCCCGACGGGGGTTCCTATGGCTACACCTTC. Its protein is CASSPDGGSYGYTF.

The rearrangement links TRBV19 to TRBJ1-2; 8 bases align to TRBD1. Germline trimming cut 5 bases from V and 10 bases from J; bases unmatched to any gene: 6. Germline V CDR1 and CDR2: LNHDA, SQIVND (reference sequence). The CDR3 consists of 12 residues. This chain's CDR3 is CASSPGTGDYTF. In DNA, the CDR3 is TGTGCCAGTAGTCCCGGGACAGGTGACTACACCTTC.

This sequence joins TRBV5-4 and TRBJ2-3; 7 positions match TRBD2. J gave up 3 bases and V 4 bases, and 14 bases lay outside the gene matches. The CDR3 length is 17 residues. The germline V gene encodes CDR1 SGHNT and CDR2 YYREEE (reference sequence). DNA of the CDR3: TGTGCCAGCAGCCCCCGGAGCGGGGAAGGGCAAACAGATACGCAGTATTTT. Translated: CASSPRSGEGQTDTQYF.

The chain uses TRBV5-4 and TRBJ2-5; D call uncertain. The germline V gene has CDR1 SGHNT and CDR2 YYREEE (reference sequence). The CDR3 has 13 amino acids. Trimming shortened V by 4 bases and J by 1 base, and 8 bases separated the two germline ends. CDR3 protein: CASSRLIQETQYF. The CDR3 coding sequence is TGTGCCAGCAGCCGACTCATCCAAGAGACCCAGTACTTC.

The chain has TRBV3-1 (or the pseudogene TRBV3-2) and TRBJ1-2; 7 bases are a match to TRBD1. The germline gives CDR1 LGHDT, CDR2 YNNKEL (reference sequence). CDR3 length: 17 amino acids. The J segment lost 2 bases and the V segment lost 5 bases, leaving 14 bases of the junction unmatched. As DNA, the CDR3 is TGTGCCAGCAGCAGCCTCACAGGGGTTAGGCCAAACTATGGCTACACCTTC. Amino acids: CASSSLTGVRPNYGYTF.

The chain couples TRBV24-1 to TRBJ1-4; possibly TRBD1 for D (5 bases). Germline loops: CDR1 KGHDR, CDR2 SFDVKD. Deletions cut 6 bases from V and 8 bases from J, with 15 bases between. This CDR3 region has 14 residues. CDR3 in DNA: TGTGCCACCAGTAACGGGGCCCCGGACGAAAAACTGTTTTTT. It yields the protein CATSNGAPDEKLFF.